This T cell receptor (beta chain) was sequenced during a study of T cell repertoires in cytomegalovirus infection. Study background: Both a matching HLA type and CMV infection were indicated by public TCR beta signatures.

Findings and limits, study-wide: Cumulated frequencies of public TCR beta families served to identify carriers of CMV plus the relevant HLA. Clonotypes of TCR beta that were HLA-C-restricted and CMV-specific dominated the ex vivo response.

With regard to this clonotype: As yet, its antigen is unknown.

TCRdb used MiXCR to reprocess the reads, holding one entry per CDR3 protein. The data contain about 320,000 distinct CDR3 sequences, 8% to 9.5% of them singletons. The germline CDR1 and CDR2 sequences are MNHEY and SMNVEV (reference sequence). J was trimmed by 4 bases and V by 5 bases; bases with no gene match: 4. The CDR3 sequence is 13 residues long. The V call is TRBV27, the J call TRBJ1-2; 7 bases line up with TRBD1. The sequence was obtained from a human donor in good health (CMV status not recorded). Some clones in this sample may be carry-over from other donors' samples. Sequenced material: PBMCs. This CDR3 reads CASSAPGGYGYTF. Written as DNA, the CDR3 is TGTGCCAGCAGTGCGCCAGGGGGCTATGGCTACACCTTC.